Following are 5 T cell receptor beta chains from one sample sequenced in a study of blood T cell repertoires in COVID-19. Sequenced by immunoSEQ multiplex PCR; TCRdb stores in-frame clones only, minus some. The sample holds over 100,000 clones, 70% to 90% seen once. Source material: peripheral blood. The receptors stem from a man aged 35 to 55 with acute or convalescent COVID-19.

This clone occurred a few times. V usage is TRBV7-3 and J usage is TRBJ2-2; the D gene is possibly TRBD2 (5 bases). Germline CDR1 SGHTA, CDR2 FQGTGA. The CDR3 is 14 amino acids. Trimming cost V 1 base and J 6 bases, with 9 bases left between them. CDR3 amino acids: CASSLISSSGELFF. The CDR3 region has the DNA TGTGCCAGCAGCTTAATTTCTAGCTCCGGGGAGCTGTTTTTT.

The CDR3 region is CASSRRQGFGELFF. Here the CDR3 DNA reads TGCGCCAGCAGCCGACGACAGGGATTCGGGGAGCTGTTTTTT. This rearrangement joins TRBV4-3 to TRBJ2-2; 7 positions match TRBD1. This CDR3 contains 14 residues. Trimming cost V 4 bases and J 7 bases; bases outside gene matches: 6. Germline V lookup: CDR1 LGHNA, CDR2 YSLEER.

The chain couples TRBV27 to TRBJ2-7, with D possibly TRBD2 on 6 matching bases. Germline CDR1 and CDR2: MNHEY and SMNVEV (reference sequence). The CDR3 spans 14 residues. The V end lost 7 bases, the J end lost 3 bases, and 16 bases lay between the germline ends. The DNA of the CDR3 is TGTGCCAGCAAGGAACTAGCTCATGTCTACGAGCAGTACTTC. It encodes CASKELAHVYEQYF.

J is TRBJ2-5 and V is TRBV6-6; no clear D. The germline gives CDR1 MNHNY, CDR2 SVGAGI (reference sequence). The CDR3 totals 12 residues. The ends were cut back, 6 bases at V and 5 bases at J, with 10 bases in the middle. In nucleotides, the CDR3 is TGTGCCAGCAGCCTTCGGCGGGAGACCCAGTACTTC. Translated, it gives CASSLRRETQYF.

The CDR3 loop reads CASSSYQETQYF. The CDR3 DNA reads TGTGCCAGCAGCTCGTACCAAGAGACCCAGTACTTC. V usage is TRBV7-2 and J usage is TRBJ2-5; unclear D gene. There are 12 residues in the CDR3. V was cut by 4 bases and J by 0 bases, with 3 bases left in between. Germline V lookup: CDR1 SGHTA, CDR2 FQGNSA.